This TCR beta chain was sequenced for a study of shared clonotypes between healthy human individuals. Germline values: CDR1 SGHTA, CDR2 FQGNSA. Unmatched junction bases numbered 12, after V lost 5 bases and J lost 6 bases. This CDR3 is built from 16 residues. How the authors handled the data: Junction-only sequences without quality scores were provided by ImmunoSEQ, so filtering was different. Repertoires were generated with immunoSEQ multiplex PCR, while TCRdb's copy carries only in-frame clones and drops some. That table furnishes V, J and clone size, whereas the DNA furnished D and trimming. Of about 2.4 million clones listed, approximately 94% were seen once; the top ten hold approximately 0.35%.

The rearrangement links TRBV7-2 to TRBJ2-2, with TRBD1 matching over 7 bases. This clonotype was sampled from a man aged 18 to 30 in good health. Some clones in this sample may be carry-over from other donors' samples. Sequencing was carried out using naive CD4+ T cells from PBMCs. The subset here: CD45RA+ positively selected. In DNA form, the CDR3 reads TGTGCCAGCAGCCGAGGGGGCGCGAGCTTTTCCGGGGAGCTGTTTTTT. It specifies CASSRGGASFSGELFF.